This T cell receptor (beta chain) was sequenced in a study of Ad26.COV2.S vaccination and SARS-CoV-2 variants. As for treatment: around 19 received Ad26.COV2.S at low or high dose, single or two shots; 5 received placebo; per-sample allocation not given. All samples were drawn on day 63, counting from the first vaccine or placebo injection. This clone was picked up a small number of times. Trimming left V 0 bases short and J 12 bases short, with 9 bases between. Germline CDR1 reads SGDLS; CDR2 reads YYNGEE. This CDR3 has 12 amino acids. Assay used: immunoSEQ multiplex PCR; TCRdb lists only in-frame clones, some missing. The sample lists approximately 460,000 clones, 80% to 90% seen once, with about 1.5% in the top ten.

This receptor was obtained from a person aged 18-65 years who received the Ad26.COV2.S COVID-19 vaccine or a placebo. The material sequenced was peripheral blood, taken in a trial of Ad26.COV2.S vaccine versus placebo. The chain combines TRBV9 with TRBJ1-4; D is unclear. The CDR3 spells CASSVVVRELFF. In nucleotides, the CDR3 is TGTGCCAGCAGCGTAGTGGTTCGGGAACTGTTTTTT.